This T cell receptor (beta chain) was sequenced in a study of CD8 T cells in ankylosing spondylitis. Overall study findings and caveats: Peripheral blood held disease-linked clones only at relatively low frequency, and these were CD8+.

Remarks on this clonotype: Its antigen is not known.

TCRdb re-called the 5' RACE reads through MiXCR, storing one row per CDR3 protein. This repertoire shows about 300,000 distinct CDR3 sequences, around 20% found once; its top ten account for roughly 3.4%. Source material: blood, either unsorted or a sorted T cell fraction (not recorded which). The TCR sequence derives from a female donor with ankylosing spondylitis or in good health (not recorded which).

CDR3 nucleotide sequence: TGTGCCAGCAGTTACTCGCGGCCCTACGAGCAGTACTTC. Translated, it gives CASSYSRPYEQYF. This chain connects TRBV6-5 to TRBJ2-7; D unclear. The CDR3 is 13 amino acids. The germline gives CDR1 MNHEY, CDR2 SVGAGI. V lost 0 bases and J lost 2, with 5 bases in between.